The clone carrying this T cell receptor (beta chain) has just a few counts. The data were taken from a study of blood T cell repertoires in COVID-19. Study details: The samples span acute and convalescent COVID-19 from the United States, Italy and Spain. T cells, B-cell-depleted T cells, or PBMCs supplied cDNA or gDNA.

Original processing notes: Using reference gene primer amplification, nucleated cell counts were estimated. Using immunoSEQ multiplex PCR, the repertoire was profiled, and TCRdb retains in-frame clones only, with some absent. V, J and clone size were drawn from that table, and D and trimming were deduced from the DNA. The sample consists of about 170,000 clones, about 74% of them appearing once. Trimming left V 0 bases short and J 5 bases short, with 11 bases between. Germline lookup yields CDR1 MNHEY and CDR2 SVGAGI. This CDR3 contains 15 residues. V usage is TRBV6-5 and J usage is TRBJ2-1; D possibly corresponds to TRBD1 (6 bases). This TCR was sampled from a woman of 80 years or more with acute or convalescent COVID-19. The sample comprised peripheral blood. The CDR3, as DNA: TGTGCCAGCAGTTACTCAACAGGGCCCAACAATGAGCAGTTCTTC. Residues: CASSYSTGPNNEQFF.